The 28 T cell receptor beta chains listed next were all sequenced from one sample in a study of blood T cell repertoires in COVID-19. Libraries were prepared by immunoSEQ multiplex PCR; TCRdb keeps only in-frame clonotypes and omits some of them. The repertoire holds more than 300,000 clones, with 85% to 90% as singletons. Material: PBMCs or T cells enriched from blood (not recorded which). The source of these receptors is a woman in her late teens or twenties who had recovered from COVID-19.

This clone appeared once. The chain combines TRBV9 with TRBJ1-2; no firm D call. Germline-derived CDR1 and CDR2 are SGDLS and YYNGEE. The CDR3 has 14 residues. Between the trimmed V and J ends, which lost 0 bases and 6 bases, there was a span of 12 bases. CDR3 DNA: TGTGCCAGCAGCGTAGGGTCTAGGGAGGATGGCTACACCTTC. Translating it yields CASSVGSREDGYTF.

The chain employs TRBV7-3 and TRBJ2-3, with TRBD2 matching 8 bases. The CDR3 sequence is 14 residues long. V trimming: 4 bases; J trimming: 4 bases; junction bases outside the gene matches: 4. CDR1 and CDR2 from the germline V gene are SGHTA and FQGTGA. CDR3: CASSSRGEADTQYF. CDR3 nucleotides: TGTGCCAGCAGCTCGCGGGGGGAGGCAGATACGCAGTATTTT.

This clone has a handful of counts. The gene calls are TRBV5-1 and TRBJ2-7, with TRBD1 matching 8 bases. Looked up from germline, CDR1 is SGHRS and CDR2 is YFSETQ. This CDR3 contains 15 residues. Trimming removed 0 bases from V and 3 bases from J; junction bases left unmatched: 5. CDR3 nucleotide sequence: TGCGCCAGCAGCTTGGCCGGGGACAGGATCTACGAGCAGTACTTC. It codes for CASSLAGDRIYEQYF.

The chain links TRBV5-4 to TRBJ2-1, with a tentative D call TRBD2 (6 bases). Germline-derived CDR1 and CDR2 are SGHNT and YYREEE (reference sequence). The V end was cut by 1 base, the J end by 0 bases, with 11 bases between. The CDR3 length is 16 residues. The CDR3 reads CASSLSGRSSYNEQFF. The CDR3 DNA reads as TGTGCCAGCAGCTTGTCGGGGAGGAGCTCCTACAATGAGCAGTTCTTC.

J is TRBJ1-2 and V is TRBV7-8; D gene uncertain. The CDR3 length is 14 residues. The ends were cut back, 1 base at V and 4 bases at J, with 10 bases in the middle. CDR1 and CDR2 (germline): SGHVS, FQNEAQ. This CDR3 reads CASSLELAVYGYTF. The CDR3 region has the DNA TGTGCCAGCAGCTTAGAACTGGCGGTCTATGGCTACACCTTC.

This clone has just one count. V usage is TRBV4-2 and J usage is TRBJ2-1; D might be TRBD2 (5 bases). This CDR3 spans 15 amino acids. V was trimmed by 1 base and J by 8 bases, leaving 15 bases between them. Germline V gene sequence: CDR1 LGHNA, CDR2 YNFKEQ. CDR3 protein: CASSQGADVNDEQFF. CDR3 bases: TGTGCCAGCAGCCAAGGAGCGGACGTAAATGATGAGCAGTTCTTC.

The V call is TRBV15, the J call TRBJ2-7; 7 bases fit TRBD2. V was clipped by 5 bases and J by 7 bases; unmatched bases: 14. There are 15 residues in the CDR3. Looked up from germline, CDR1 is LNHNV and CDR2 is YYDKDF (reference sequence). The CDR3, as DNA: TGTGCCACCAGCGGGACCGGGACTACCCTCGGAGAGCAGTACTTC. It specifies CATSGTGTTLGEQYF.

V and J are TRBV12-3 or TRBV12-4 and TRBJ1-1, with D perhaps matching TRBD1 (6 bases). This CDR3 has 11 residues. The germline V and J ends were trimmed by 6 bases and 5 bases, with 7 bases remaining between them. CDR3 bases: TGTGCCAGCAGACAGGGTACTGAAGCTTTCTTT. Translated, it gives CASRQGTEAFF.

This chain uses TRBV24-1 with TRBJ1-2; TRBD1 matches at 10 bases. J gave up 6 bases and V 4 bases, and 7 bases lay outside the gene matches. The CDR3 covers 15 residues. Germline CDR1 and CDR2: KGHDR and SFDVKD. CDR3 sequence reads: CATSDPDRGPHGYTF. The CDR3 region has the DNA TGTGCCACCAGTGACCCTGACAGGGGGCCGCATGGCTACACCTTC.

V is TRBV3-1 (or the pseudogene TRBV3-2) and J is TRBJ1-1; D is undetermined. The V end was cut by 3 bases, the J end by 4 bases, with 21 bases between. The germline V gene encodes CDR1 LGHDT and CDR2 YNNKEL (reference sequence). This CDR3 region has 17 residues. CDR3 loop: CASSQHLVDLTRTEAFF. DNA of the CDR3: TGTGCCAGCAGCCAGCACCTAGTCGACCTAACCCGCACTGAAGCTTTCTTT.

The chain has TRBV2 and TRBJ1-5; a possible D gene is TRBD1 (5 bases). Germline CDR1 and CDR2: SNHLY and FYNNEI. The CDR3 has 16 amino acids. Trimming shortened V by 6 bases and J by 0 bases, and 15 bases separated the two germline ends. The CDR3 DNA follows: TGTGCCAGCAGGGGCGGGGGGAGCCGTAGCAATCAGCCCCAGCATTTT. Translation: CASRGGGSRSNQPQHF.

The chain links TRBV7-2 to TRBJ1-2, with TRBD1 as a possible D gene (5 bases). The germline gives CDR1 SGHTA, CDR2 FQGNSA. V was pared by 4 bases and J by 8 bases, with 14 bases between. This CDR3 has 13 amino acids. The CDR3 DNA follows: TGTGCCAGCAGCTCCACGGCGGGACGGGGCTACACCTTC. Its translation is CASSSTAGRGYTF.

The J gene is TRBJ2-2, the V gene TRBV24-1; 11 bases fit TRBD2. The CDR3 sequence is 16 residues long. Trimming at V came to 3 bases and at J to 5 bases, leaving 4 bases not matched to a gene. CDR1 is KGHDR, CDR2 SFDVKD, per germline. Here the CDR3 reads CATSDTSGGVTGELFF. The CDR3 bases are TGTGCCACCAGTGATACTAGCGGGGGTGTGACCGGGGAGCTGTTTTTT.

This sequence joins TRBV18 and TRBJ2-3; TRBD1 is a possible D gene (6 bases). The CDR3 consists of 18 residues. V was shortened by 1 base and J by 0 bases, with 17 bases between the two germline ends. CDR1 is KGHSH, CDR2 LQKENI, per germline. CDR3 nucleotide sequence: TGTGCCAGCTCACCACTTTACCTTACAGGGCTCAGCACAGATACGCAGTATTTT. Protein: CASSPLYLTGLSTDTQYF.

V is TRBV2 and J is TRBJ2-3, with 15 bases identical to TRBD2. This CDR3 contains 17 residues. The germline gives CDR1 SNHLY, CDR2 FYNNEI. Trimming cost V 5 bases and J 1 base; bases outside gene matches: 4. The CDR3 reads CASSRTSGGAGTDTQYF. In DNA form, the CDR3 reads TGTGCCAGCAGTCGGACTAGCGGGGGGGCCGGCACAGATACGCAGTATTTT.

Comments on this clone: This sample includes further DNA sequences coding for the same CDR3. The rearrangement links TRBV7-9 to TRBJ2-7; 11 positions match TRBD1. The CDR3 runs to 14 residues. Germline V gene sequence: CDR1 SEHNR, CDR2 FQNEAQ (reference sequence). Trimming removed 4 bases from V and 4 bases from J; junction bases left unmatched: 3. The CDR3 is CASSSGTGGYEQYF. The CDR3, as DNA: TGTGCCAGCAGCTCCGGGACAGGGGGATACGAGCAGTACTTC. Together with reference TRBV7-9 and TRBJ2-7, the CDR3 gives the full variable domain: DTGVSQNPRHKITKRGQNVTFRCDPISEHNRLYWYRQTLGQGPEFLTYFQNEAQLEKSRLLSDRFSAERPKGSFSTLEIQRTEQGDSAMYLCASSSGTGGYEQYFGPGTRLTVT.

The V call is TRBV28, the J call TRBJ2-7; a weak D match, TRBD1 (6 bases). The V and J ends lost 3 bases and 2 bases respectively, with 14 bases between them. The CDR3 is made up of 15 amino acids. Germline loops: CDR1 MDHEN, CDR2 SYDVKM. The CDR3 loop is CASSFYSRGTYEQYF. DNA of the CDR3: TGTGCCAGCAGTTTTTACTCCAGGGGTACCTACGAGCAGTACTTC.

This clone was recorded once. The chain joins TRBV9 to TRBJ2-1; 9 bases map to TRBD1. CDR1 and CDR2 (germline): SGDLS, YYNGEE. The V and J ends lost 3 bases and 4 bases, in that order; junction bases with no gene match: 5. This CDR3 has 15 residues. CDR3 amino acids: CASSAGQGHYNEQFF. DNA of the CDR3: TGTGCCAGCAGCGCGGGACAGGGTCATTACAATGAGCAGTTCTTC.

V and J are TRBV12-5 and TRBJ1-1; D is perhaps TRBD1 (5 bases). V lost 4 bases and J 0 bases, leaving 15 bases between the germline ends. Germline CDR1 and CDR2: LGHNT and FRNRAP. The CDR3 runs to 16 residues. Here the CDR3 reads CASGSLRQGMNTEAFF. Here the CDR3 DNA reads TGTGCTAGTGGTTCCCTCAGGCAGGGAATGAACACTGAAGCTTTCTTT.

V is TRBV4-1 and J is TRBJ2-3; possible D gene TRBD2, 6 bases. In germline, CDR1 is MGHRA, CDR2 YSYEKL. V was shortened by 1 base and J by 5 bases, with 13 bases between the two germline ends. This CDR3 spans 15 amino acids. The DNA of the CDR3 is TGCGCCAGCAGCCAAGTCGGGCTGGGGGGAGATACGCAGTATTTT. It is translated as CASSQVGLGGDTQYF.

This chain uses TRBV5-1 with TRBJ2-5; 13 bases fit TRBD2. Trimming took 4 bases from V and 3 from J; bases not matched to a gene: 3. CDR1 and CDR2 (germline): SGHRS, YFSETQ. The CDR3 totals 15 residues. In DNA form, the CDR3 reads TGCGCCAGCAGCCACGGGACTAGCGGGGAAGAGACCCAGTACTTC. It encodes CASSHGTSGEETQYF. Full variable domain (missing parts from reference TRBV5-1 and TRBJ2-5): KAGVTQTPRYLIKTRGQQVTLSCSPISGHRSVSWYQQTPGQGLQFLFEYFSETQRNKGNFPGRFSGRQFSNSRSEMNVSTLELGDSALYLCASSHGTSGEETQYFGPGTRLLVL.

This clone was found a few times. Other DNA variants within this sample encode the same CDR3. The chain joins TRBV12-3 or TRBV12-4 to TRBJ1-2; 7 nucleotides match TRBD1. The CDR3 sequence is 13 residues long. Unmatched junction bases numbered 4, after V lost 5 bases and J lost 4 bases. The CDR3 DNA reads as TGTGCCAGCAGTCCAGGGGGAACCTATGGCTACACCTTC. As protein: CASSPGGTYGYTF.

The chain is built from TRBV6-5 and TRBJ1-1; 8 nucleotides align to TRBD1. After removal of 4 bases from V and 0 bases from J, the junction contained 4 bases not matched to a gene. The CDR3 is 15 amino acids. The germline V gene has CDR1 MNHEY and CDR2 SVGAGI. CDR3: CASSSDRAVNTEAFF. As DNA, the CDR3 is TGTGCCAGCAGTTCGGACAGGGCAGTGAACACTGAAGCTTTCTTT.

On this clone itself: This sample includes further DNA sequences coding for the same CDR3. The genes are TRBV18 and TRBJ1-2, with D perhaps TRBD1 (5 bases). This CDR3 is 15 amino acids long. Germline V gene data show CDR1 as KGHSH and CDR2 as LQKENI. V gave up 2 bases and J gave up 0 bases, with 10 bases separating them. CDR3 nucleotides: TGTGCCAGCTCACCAGGGACGGGAGCTAACTATGGCTACACCTTC. This codes for CASSPGTGANYGYTF.

The genes are TRBV2 and TRBJ1-6; 7 bases map to TRBD1. The CDR3 is 15 residues long. Germline V gives CDR1 SNHLY, CDR2 FYNNEI. V shed 5 bases, J shed 5 bases, and the junction held 6 bases outside the gene matches. The CDR3 is CASSRQGNNNSPLHF. In DNA form, the CDR3 reads TGTGCCAGCAGTCGACAGGGAAATAATAATTCACCCCTCCACTTT.

This rearrangement joins TRBV9 to TRBJ1-2; no clear D gene. Trimming cost V 0 bases and J 4 bases, with 7 bases left between them. Germline-derived CDR1 and CDR2 are SGDLS and YYNGEE. The CDR3 consists of 13 residues. CDR3 sequence reads: CASSVAQTYGYTF. In DNA form, the CDR3 reads TGTGCCAGCAGCGTAGCACAGACCTATGGCTACACCTTC.

The rearrangement uses TRBV27 and TRBJ1-2, with 8 bases aligning to TRBD1. Germline values: CDR1 MNHEY, CDR2 SMNVEV (reference sequence). Trimming removed 3 bases from V and 2 bases from J; junction bases left unmatched: 2. CDR3 length equals 14 residues. The CDR3 is CASSFRTGNYGYTF. Here the CDR3 DNA reads TGTGCCAGCAGTTTCAGGACAGGGAACTATGGCTACACCTTC.

The chain couples TRBV27 to TRBJ1-1, with D tentatively TRBD1 (5 bases). Trimming left V 6 bases short and J 1 base short, with 9 bases between. CDR1 MNHEY and CDR2 SMNVEV come from the germline V gene (reference sequence). The CDR3 covers 13 residues. DNA of the CDR3: TGTGCCAGCAGCCACGGGGGGAACACTGAAGCTTTCTTT. It codes for CASSHGGNTEAFF.